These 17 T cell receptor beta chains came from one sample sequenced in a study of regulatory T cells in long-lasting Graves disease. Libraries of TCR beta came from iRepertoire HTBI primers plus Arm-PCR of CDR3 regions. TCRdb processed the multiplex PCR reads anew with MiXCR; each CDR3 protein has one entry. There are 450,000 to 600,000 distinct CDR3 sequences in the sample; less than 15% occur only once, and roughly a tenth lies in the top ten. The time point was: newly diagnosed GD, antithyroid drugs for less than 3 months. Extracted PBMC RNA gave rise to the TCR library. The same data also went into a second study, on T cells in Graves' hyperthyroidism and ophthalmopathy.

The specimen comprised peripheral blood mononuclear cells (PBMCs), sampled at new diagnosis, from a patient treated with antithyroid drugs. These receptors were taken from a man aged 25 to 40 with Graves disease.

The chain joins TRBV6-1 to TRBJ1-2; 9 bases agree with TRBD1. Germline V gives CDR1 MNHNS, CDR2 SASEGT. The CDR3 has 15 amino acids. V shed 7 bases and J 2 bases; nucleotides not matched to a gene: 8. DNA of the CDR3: TGTGCCAGCACCCCGACAGGGGGTCTCAACTATGGCTACACCTTC. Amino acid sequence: CASTPTGGLNYGYTF.

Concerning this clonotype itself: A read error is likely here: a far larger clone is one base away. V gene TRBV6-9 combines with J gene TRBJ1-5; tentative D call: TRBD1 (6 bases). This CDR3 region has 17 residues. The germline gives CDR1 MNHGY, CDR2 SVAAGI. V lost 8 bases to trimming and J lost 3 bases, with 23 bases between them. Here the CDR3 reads CASPEGLQRGVNQPQHF. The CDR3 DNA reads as TGTGCCAGCCCCGAGGGGCTACAGAGGGGGGTCAATCAGCCCCAGCATTTT.

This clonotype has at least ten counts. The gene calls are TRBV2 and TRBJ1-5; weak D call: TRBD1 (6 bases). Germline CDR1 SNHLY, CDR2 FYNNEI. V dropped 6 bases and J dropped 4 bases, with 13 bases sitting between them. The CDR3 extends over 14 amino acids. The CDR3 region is CASSRGTSNQPQHF. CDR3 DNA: TGTGCCAGCAGCCGCGGGACATCTAATCAGCCCCAGCATTTT. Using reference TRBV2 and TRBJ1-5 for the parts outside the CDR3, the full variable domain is EPEVTQTPSHQVTQMGQEVILRCVPISNHLYFYWYRQILGQKVEFLVSFYNNEISEKSEIFDDQFSVERPDGSNFTLKIRSTKLEDSAMYFCASSRGTSNQPQHFGDGTRLSIL.

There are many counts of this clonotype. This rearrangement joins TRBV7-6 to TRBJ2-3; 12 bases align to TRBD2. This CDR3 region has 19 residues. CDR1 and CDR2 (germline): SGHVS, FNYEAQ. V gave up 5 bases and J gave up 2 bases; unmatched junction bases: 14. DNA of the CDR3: TGTGCCAGCAGCCCCCGTCTAGCGGGAGGGCCGATTGTCACAGATACGCAGTATTTT. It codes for CASSPRLAGGPIVTDTQYF.

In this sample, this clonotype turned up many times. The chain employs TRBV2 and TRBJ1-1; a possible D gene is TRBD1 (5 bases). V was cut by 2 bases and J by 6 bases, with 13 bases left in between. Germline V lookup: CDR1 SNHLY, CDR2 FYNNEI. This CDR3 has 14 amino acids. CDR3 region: CASSEPRARAEAFF. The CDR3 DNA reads TGTGCCAGCAGTGAACCCAGGGCGCGCGCTGAAGCTTTCTTT. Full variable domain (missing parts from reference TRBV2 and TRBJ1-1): EPEVTQTPSHQVTQMGQEVILRCVPISNHLYFYWYRQILGQKVEFLVSFYNNEISEKSEIFDDQFSVERPDGSNFTLKIRSTKLEDSAMYFCASSEPRARAEAFFGQGTRLTVV.

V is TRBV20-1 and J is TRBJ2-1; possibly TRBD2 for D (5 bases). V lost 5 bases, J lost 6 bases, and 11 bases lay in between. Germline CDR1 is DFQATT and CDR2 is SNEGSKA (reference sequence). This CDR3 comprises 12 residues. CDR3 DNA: TGCAGTGCTCCGTCAGCGGCCAATGAGCAGTTCTTC. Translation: CSAPSAANEQFF.

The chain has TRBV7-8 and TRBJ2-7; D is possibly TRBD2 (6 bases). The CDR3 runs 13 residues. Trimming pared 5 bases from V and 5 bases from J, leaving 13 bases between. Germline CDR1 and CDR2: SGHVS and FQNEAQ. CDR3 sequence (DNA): TGTGCCAGCAGCAAATGGGGCGGGAACGAGCAGTACTTC. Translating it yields CASSKWGGNEQYF.

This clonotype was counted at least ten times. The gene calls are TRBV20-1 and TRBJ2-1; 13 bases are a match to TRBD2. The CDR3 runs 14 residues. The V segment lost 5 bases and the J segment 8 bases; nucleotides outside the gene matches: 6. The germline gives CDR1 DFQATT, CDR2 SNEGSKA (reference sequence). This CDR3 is CSAETSGRSDEQFF. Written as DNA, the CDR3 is TGCAGTGCTGAGACTAGCGGGAGGTCGGATGAGCAGTTCTTC.

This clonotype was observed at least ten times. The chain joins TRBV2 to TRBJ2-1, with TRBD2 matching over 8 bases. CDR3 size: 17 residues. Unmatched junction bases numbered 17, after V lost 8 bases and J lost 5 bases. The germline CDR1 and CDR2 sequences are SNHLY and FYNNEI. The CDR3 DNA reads TGTGCCAGCCGTCCGTTGGTGCCTAGCGGGCAAGACAATGAGCAGTTCTTC. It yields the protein CASRPLVPSGQDNEQFF.

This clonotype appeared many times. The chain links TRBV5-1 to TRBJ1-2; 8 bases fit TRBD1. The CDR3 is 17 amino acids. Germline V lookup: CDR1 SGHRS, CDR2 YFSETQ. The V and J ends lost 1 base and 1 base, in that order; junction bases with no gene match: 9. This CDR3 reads CASSLLHQGAVNYGYTF. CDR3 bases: TGCGCCAGCAGCTTGCTTCACCAGGGGGCAGTTAACTATGGCTACACCTTC.

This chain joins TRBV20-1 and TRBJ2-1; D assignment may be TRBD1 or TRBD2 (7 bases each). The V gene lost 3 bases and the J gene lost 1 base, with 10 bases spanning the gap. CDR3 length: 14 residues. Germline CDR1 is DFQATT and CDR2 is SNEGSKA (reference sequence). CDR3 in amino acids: CSASRGGSYNEQFF. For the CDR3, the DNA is TGCAGTGCTAGCAGGGGGGGATCCTACAATGAGCAGTTCTTC.

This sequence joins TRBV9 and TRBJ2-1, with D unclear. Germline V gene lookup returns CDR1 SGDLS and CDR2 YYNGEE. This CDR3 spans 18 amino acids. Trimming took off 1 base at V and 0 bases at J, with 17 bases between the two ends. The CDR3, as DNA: TGTGCCAGCAGCGTAAATCCCTCTGGTCTTTTCTCCTACAATGAGCAGTTCTTC. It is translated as CASSVNPSGLFSYNEQFF.

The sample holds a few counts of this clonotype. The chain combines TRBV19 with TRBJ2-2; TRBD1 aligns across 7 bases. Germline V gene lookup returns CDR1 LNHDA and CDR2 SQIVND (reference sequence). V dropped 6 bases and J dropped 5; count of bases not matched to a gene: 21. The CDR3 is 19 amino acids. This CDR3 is CASSSNPTGAPLITGELFF. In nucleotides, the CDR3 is TGTGCCAGTAGCTCAAACCCTACAGGGGCCCCGTTAATAACCGGGGAGCTGTTTTTT.

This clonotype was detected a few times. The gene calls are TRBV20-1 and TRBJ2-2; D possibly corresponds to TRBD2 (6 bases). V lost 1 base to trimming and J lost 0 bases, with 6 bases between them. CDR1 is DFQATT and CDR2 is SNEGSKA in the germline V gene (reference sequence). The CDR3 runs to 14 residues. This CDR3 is CSARAGANTGELFF. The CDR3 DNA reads TGCAGTGCTAGAGCGGGGGCGAACACCGGGGAGCTGTTTTTT.

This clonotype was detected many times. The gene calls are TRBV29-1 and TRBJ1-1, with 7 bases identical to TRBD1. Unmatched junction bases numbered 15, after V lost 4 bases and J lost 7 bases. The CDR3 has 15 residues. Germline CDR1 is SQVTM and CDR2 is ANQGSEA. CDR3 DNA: TGCAGCGTTGGGCCCGGGACAGCTTATGCCGATGAAGCTTTCTTT. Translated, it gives CSVGPGTAYADEAFF.

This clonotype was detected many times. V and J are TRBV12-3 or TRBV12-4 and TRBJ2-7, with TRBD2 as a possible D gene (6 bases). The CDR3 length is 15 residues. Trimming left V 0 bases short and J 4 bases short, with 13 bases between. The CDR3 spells CASSLAGGPNYEQYF. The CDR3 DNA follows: TGTGCCAGCAGTTTAGCGGGAGGACCGAATTACGAGCAGTACTTC.

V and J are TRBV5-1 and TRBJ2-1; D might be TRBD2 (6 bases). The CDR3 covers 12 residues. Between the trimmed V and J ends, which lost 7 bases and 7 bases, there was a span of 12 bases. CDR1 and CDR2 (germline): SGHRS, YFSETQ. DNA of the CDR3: TGCGCCAGCTGGGGGAGGCTAAATGAGCAGTTCTTC. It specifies CASWGRLNEQFF.